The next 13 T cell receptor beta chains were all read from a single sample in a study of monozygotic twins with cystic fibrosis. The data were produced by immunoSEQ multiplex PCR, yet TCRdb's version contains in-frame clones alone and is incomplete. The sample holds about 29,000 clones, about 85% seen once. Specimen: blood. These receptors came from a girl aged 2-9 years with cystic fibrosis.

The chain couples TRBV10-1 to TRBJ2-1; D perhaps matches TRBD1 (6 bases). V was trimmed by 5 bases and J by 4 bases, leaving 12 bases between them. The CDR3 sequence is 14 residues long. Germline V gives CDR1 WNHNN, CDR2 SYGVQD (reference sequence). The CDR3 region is CASSRGMVYNEQFF. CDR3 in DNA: TGCGCCAGCAGTAGGGGGATGGTGTACAATGAGCAGTTCTTC.

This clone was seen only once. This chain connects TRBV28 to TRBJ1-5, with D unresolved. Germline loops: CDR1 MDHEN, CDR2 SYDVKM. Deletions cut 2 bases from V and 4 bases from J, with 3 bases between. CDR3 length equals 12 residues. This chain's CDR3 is CASSLQNQPQHF. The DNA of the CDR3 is TGTGCCAGCAGTTTACAAAATCAGCCCCAGCATTTT.

The CDR3 sequence: CASNKRGAPYNEQFF. The CDR3 nucleotides read TGTGCCAGCAACAAGCGGGGGGCACCCTACAATGAGCAGTTCTTC. This chain uses TRBV9 with TRBJ2-1, with 9 bases matching TRBD2. Trimming took 6 bases from V and 2 from J; bases not matched to a gene: 6. The CDR3 spans 15 residues. Germline V gene sequence: CDR1 SGDLS, CDR2 YYNGEE.

In DNA form, the CDR3 reads TGTGCCAGCAGCCCGATGGGGGACAGGGGTGTGGTAAACTATGGCTACACCTTC. This codes for CASSPMGDRGVVNYGYTF. The V gene is TRBV5-8, the J gene TRBJ1-2; TRBD1 matches 10 bases. CDR1 and CDR2 from the germline V gene are SGHTS and YDEGEE. The V gene end was trimmed by 4 bases and the J gene end by 2 bases; junction bases not matched to a gene: 14. This CDR3 contains 18 residues.

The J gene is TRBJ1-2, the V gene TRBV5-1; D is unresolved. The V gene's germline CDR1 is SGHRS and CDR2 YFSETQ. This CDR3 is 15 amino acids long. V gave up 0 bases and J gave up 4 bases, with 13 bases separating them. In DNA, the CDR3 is TGCGCCAGCAGCTTGGGGCGGGCGGCGTCCTATGGCTACACCTTC. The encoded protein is CASSLGRAASYGYTF. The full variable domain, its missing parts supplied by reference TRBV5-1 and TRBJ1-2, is KAGVTQTPRYLIKTRGQQVTLSCSPISGHRSVSWYQQTPGQGLQFLFEYFSETQRNKGNFPGRFSGRQFSNSRSEMNVSTLELGDSALYLCASSLGRAASYGYTFGSGTRLTVV.

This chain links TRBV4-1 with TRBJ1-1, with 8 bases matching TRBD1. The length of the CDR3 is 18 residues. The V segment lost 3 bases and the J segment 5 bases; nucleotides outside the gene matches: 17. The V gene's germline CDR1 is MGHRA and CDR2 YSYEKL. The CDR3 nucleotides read TGCGCCAGCAGCCAGTACTCTGGACAGGGAGGGATTCGTACTGAAGCTTTCTTT. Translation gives CASSQYSGQGGIRTEAFF.

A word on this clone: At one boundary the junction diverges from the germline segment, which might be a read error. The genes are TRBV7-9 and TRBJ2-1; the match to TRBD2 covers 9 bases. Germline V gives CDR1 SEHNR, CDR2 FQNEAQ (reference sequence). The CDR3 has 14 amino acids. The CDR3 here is CASNLAGAYNEQFF. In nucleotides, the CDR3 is TGTGCCAGCAACTTAGCGGGAGCCTACAATGAGCAGTTCTTC.

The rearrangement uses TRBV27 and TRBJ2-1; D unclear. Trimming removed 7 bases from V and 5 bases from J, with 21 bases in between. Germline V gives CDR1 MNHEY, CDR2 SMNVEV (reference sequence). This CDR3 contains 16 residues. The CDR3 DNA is TGTGCCAGCACTCTCCGGACCCTCCATCCCAACAATGAGCAGTTCTTC. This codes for CASTLRTLHPNNEQFF.

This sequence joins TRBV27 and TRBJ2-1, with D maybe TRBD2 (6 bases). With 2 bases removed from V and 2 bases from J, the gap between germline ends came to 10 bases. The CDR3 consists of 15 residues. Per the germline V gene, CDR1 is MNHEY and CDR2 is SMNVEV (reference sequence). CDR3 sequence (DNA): TGTGCCAGCAGTTTACGACTAGGGCCCTACAATGAGCAGTTCTTC. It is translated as CASSLRLGPYNEQFF.

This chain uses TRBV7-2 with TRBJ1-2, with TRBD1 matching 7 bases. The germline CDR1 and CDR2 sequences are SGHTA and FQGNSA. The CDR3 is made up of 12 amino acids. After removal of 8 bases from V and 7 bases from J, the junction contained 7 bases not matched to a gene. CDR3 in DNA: TGTGCCAGCCAGCGGACAGGAGGTGGCTACACCTTC. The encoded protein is CASQRTGGGYTF.

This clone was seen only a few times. DNA of the CDR3: TGTGCCTGGAAGTACCGGGACAGGAACACTGAAGCTTTCTTT. Translation gives CAWKYRDRNTEAFF. This chain uses TRBV30 with TRBJ1-1, with 7 positions matching TRBD1. Germline V gene lookup returns CDR1 GTSNPN and CDR2 SVGIG (reference sequence). Trimming removed 4 bases from V and 1 base from J; junction bases left unmatched: 6. The CDR3 length is 14 residues.

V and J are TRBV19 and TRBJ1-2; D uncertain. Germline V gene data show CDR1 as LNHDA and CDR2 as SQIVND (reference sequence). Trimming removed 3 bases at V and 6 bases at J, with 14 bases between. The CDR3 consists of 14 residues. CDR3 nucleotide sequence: TGTGCCAGTAGTATTCACCTCCAAAAGGATGGCTACACCTTC. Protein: CASSIHLQKDGYTF. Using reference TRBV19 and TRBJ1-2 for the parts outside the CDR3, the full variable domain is DGGITQSPKYLFRKEGQNVTLSCEQNLNHDAMYWYRQDPGQGLRLIYYSQIVNDFQKGDIAEGYSVSREKKESFPLTVTSAQKNPTAFYLCASSIHLQKDGYTFGSGTRLTVV.

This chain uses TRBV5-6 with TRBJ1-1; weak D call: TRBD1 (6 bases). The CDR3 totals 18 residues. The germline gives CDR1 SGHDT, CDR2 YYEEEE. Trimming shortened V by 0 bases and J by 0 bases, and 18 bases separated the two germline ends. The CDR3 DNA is TGTGCCAGCAGCTTGGCCGTTCCGTCCAGGGGTATGAACACTGAAGCTTTCTTT. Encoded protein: CASSLAVPSRGMNTEAFF.